This is a list of T cell receptor beta chains from one sample in a study of T cells in Graves' hyperthyroidism and ophthalmopathy. TCRdb analysed the multiplex PCR reads with MiXCR anew, one entry per CDR3 protein. Of around 600,000 distinct CDR3 sequences listed, nearly 45% were seen once; the top ten hold more than 7%. The sequenced material came from peripheral blood or thyroid tissue (not recorded which). These receptor sequences come from an adult man with Graves' disease, either hyperthyroidism or ophthalmopathy (not recorded which). The CDR3 runs from the conserved cysteine through the conserved F or W. Each record gives: J gene, D gene, V gene, clone size, CDR3 protein, CDR3 DNA. The D gene is left open where the match is weak. Rows may omit the clone size; those that give it use once, few, many or a size class.

TRBJ1-1 NA TRBV10-3 few CASSGGGDTEAFF TGTGCCAGCTCCGGGGGGGGGGACACTGAAGCTTTCTTT
TRBJ1-2 TRBD1 TRBV2 NA CASSSRGRGYGYTF TGTGCCAGCAGTTCCAGGGGGCGGGGCTATGGCTACACCTTC
TRBJ2-7 NA TRBV29-1 many CSVTTSSYEQYF TGCAGCGTCACGACTAGCTCCTACGAGCAGTACTTC
TRBJ1-6 NA TRBV6-4 few CASTPPGGNSPLHF TGTGCCAGCACTCCTCCCGGGGGGAATTCACCCCTCCACTTT
TRBJ2-5 NA TRBV11-1 NA CVSSHPAIRRETQYF TGTGTTAGCAGCCACCCGGCAATCCGGAGGGAGACCCAGTACTTC
TRBJ1-1 TRBD1 TRBV29-1 many CSVGTGANTEAFF TGCAGCGTCGGGACAGGGGCAAACACTGAAGCTTTCTTT
TRBJ1-6 TRBD1 TRBV2 NA CASSLQGMNSPLHF TGTGCCAGCAGTTTACAGGGGATGAATTCACCCCTCCACTTT
TRBJ2-2 NA TRBV9 NA CASSVGRGLDTGELFF TGTGCCAGCAGCGTAGGTCGGGGGCTGGACACCGGGGAGCTGTTTTTT
TRBJ1-1 NA TRBV7-3 many CASSLMEGGRPEAFF TGTGCCAGCAGCTTAATGGAGGGTGGTCGGCCTGAAGCTTTCTTT
TRBJ1-1 NA TRBV5-6 few CASSLGTAYTEAFF TGTGCCAGCAGCTTGGGGACAGCTTACACTGAAGCTTTCTTT
TRBJ2-1 TRBD1 TRBV10-3 few CAISDRDRGRDEQFF TGTGCCATCAGTGATCGGGACAGGGGTCGGGATGAGCAGTTCTTC
TRBJ1-2 TRBD1 TRBV7-8 few CASSQGPGTGDGYTF TGTGCCAGCAGCCAAGGACCCGGGACAGGGGATGGCTACACCTTC
TRBJ1-4 NA TRBV7-8 few CASSSERGEKLFF TGTGCCAGCTCAAGCGAGCGGGGGGAAAAACTGTTTTTT
TRBJ1-2 NA TRBV5-1 few CASSLRPGEENGYTF TGCGCCAGCAGCTTGCGGCCAGGGGAGGAGAATGGCTACACCTTC
TRBJ1-1 TRBD1 TRBV7-2 few CASSFRGRVGNTEAFF TGTGCCAGCAGCTTCAGGGGGCGAGTGGGGAACACTGAAGCTTTCTTT
TRBJ1-4 TRBD1 TRBV7-8 few CASSPYTGGTNEKLFF TGTGCCAGCAGTCCCTATACAGGGGGGACTAATGAAAAACTGTTTTTT
TRBJ1-5 NA TRBV20-1 few CSASGGLQPQHF TGCAGTGCTAGTGGGGGTCTTCAGCCCCAGCATTTT
TRBJ1-2 NA TRBV20-1 few CSARDLYYGYTF TGCAGTGCTAGAGATCTTTACTATGGCTACACCTTC
TRBJ1-1 NA TRBV25-1 NA CASSGLAGNTEAFF TGTGCCAGCAGTGGGCTTGCAGGGAACACTGAAGCTTTCTTT
TRBJ1-4 NA TRBV7-9 NA CASSLLAGYNEKLFF TGTGCCAGCAGCTTACTAGCGGGATATAATGAAAAACTGTTTTTT
TRBJ2-7 TRBD1 TRBV7-8 many CASSLAPGQGSEQYF TGTGCCAGCAGCTTAGCGCCGGGACAGGGAAGCGAGCAGTACTTC
TRBJ2-5 TRBD2 TRBV5-1 many CASSLAGSSGQETQYF TGCGCCAGCAGCTTGGCGGGGTCTAGCGGGCAAGAGACCCAGTACTTC